This note documents a single TCR beta chain sequence. The sample originates from a study of blood T cell repertoires in COVID-19. In the study overall: The United States, Italy and Spain provided the acute and convalescent COVID-19 samples. PBMCs, B-cell-depleted T cells, or T cells were the source of the cDNA or gDNA that made up the material.

Living in about two dozen US areas, the participants were between about 18 and 100 years of age. Donors were grouped by their self-reported clinical history. The ends lost 1 base at V and 4 bases at J; junction bases unmatched: 8. Looked up from germline, CDR1 is SGHAT and CDR2 is FQNNGV. This CDR3 is 16 amino acids long. The data were produced by immunoSEQ multiplex PCR, yet TCRdb's version contains in-frame clones alone and is incomplete. The sample lists under 500,000 clones, 80% to 90% seen once, with 1.1% in the top ten. This TCR was sampled from a man aged 25 to 40 who had recovered from COVID-19. The specimen was PBMCs or T cells enriched from blood (not recorded which). The J gene is TRBJ1-1, the V gene TRBV11-2; 8 bases agree with TRBD1. The CDR3 reads CASSLGDRGRTTEAFF. The DNA for the CDR3 is TGTGCCAGCAGCTTAGGCGACAGGGGAAGGACCACTGAAGCTTTCTTT.